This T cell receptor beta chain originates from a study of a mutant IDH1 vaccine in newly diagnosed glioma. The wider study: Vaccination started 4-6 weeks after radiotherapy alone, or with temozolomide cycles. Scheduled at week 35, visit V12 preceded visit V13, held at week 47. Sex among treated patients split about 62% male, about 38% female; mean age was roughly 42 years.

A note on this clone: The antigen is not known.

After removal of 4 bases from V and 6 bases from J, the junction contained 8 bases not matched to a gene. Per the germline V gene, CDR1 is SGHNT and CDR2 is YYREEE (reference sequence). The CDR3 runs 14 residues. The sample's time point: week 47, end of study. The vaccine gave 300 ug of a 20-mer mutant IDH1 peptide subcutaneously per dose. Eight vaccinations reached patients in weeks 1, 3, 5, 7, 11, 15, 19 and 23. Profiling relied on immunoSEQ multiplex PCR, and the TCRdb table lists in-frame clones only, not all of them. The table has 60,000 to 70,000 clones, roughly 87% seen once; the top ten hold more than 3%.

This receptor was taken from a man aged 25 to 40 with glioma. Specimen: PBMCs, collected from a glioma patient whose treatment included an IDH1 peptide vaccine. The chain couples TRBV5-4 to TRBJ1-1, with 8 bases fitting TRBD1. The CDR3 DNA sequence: TGTGCCAGCAGCAATAATCAGGGGGCCGCTGAAGCTTTCTTT. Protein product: CASSNNQGAAEAFF.